This passage covers 21 T cell receptor beta chains from one sample sequenced in a study of T cell changes during pregnancy in multiple sclerosis. The method was immunoSEQ multiplex PCR; TCRdb's version includes in-frame clones alone and lacks a portion of them. The sample lists just over 40,000 clones; approximately 88% were seen once. The sequenced sample was peripheral blood, obtained in the first trimester of pregnancy. The origin of the receptors is a female donor in good health, enrolled as a control in a pregnancy study.

The chain has TRBV7-6 and TRBJ2-1; 8 bases fit TRBD2. Per germline, CDR1 SGHVS and CDR2 FNYEAQ. After removal of 1 base from V and 3 bases from J, the junction contained 8 bases not matched to a gene. The CDR3 loop spans 17 amino acids. The CDR3 coding sequence is TGTGCCAGCAGCTTAGGAAAGGGCGGGGGGCACTACAATGAGCAGTTCTTC. Encoded protein: CASSLGKGGGHYNEQFF.

V is TRBV27 and J is TRBJ2-5; 7 bases map to TRBD2. Unmatched junction bases numbered 7, after V lost 4 bases and J lost 5 bases. Germline V gene data show CDR1 as MNHEY and CDR2 as SMNVEV (reference sequence). The CDR3 sequence is 14 residues long. The CDR3 region is CASSYGPGRETQYF. CDR3 in DNA: TGTGCCAGCAGTTATGGTCCCGGGAGGGAGACCCAGTACTTC.

The chain couples TRBV19 to TRBJ1-6, with D maybe TRBD1 (6 bases). The CDR3 runs 14 residues. CDR1 and CDR2 (germline): LNHDA, SQIVND (reference sequence). The germline V and J ends were trimmed by 7 bases and 9 bases, with 16 bases remaining between them. Written as DNA, the CDR3 is TGTGCCAGTATTGAAGCCACAGGGACTTCACCCCTCCACTTT. Its protein is CASIEATGTSPLHF.

This chain joins TRBV27 and TRBJ2-3; possibly TRBD2 for D (5 bases). The CDR3 contains 15 residues. Germline-derived CDR1 and CDR2 are MNHEY and SMNVEV (reference sequence). Trimming cost V 6 bases and J 0 bases, with 13 bases left between them. The CDR3 DNA reads TGTGCCAGCAGCCCCCGGGAAGTCAGCACAGATACGCAGTATTTT. Amino acid sequence: CASSPREVSTDTQYF.

This clone turned up a few times. The rearrangement uses TRBV19 and TRBJ1-6; D gene ambiguous. CDR3 length equals 12 residues. The germline gives CDR1 LNHDA, CDR2 SQIVND (reference sequence). V lost 8 bases to trimming and J lost 5 bases, with 7 bases between them. The CDR3 sequence: CASRLDNSPLHF. DNA of the CDR3: TGTGCCAGTCGACTGGATAATTCACCCCTCCACTTT.

This clone was seen once. This chain uses TRBV28 with TRBJ2-5, with 9 bases matching TRBD2. The CDR3 consists of 15 residues. Trimming took 3 bases from V and 1 from J; bases not matched to a gene: 3. The germline V gene encodes CDR1 MDHEN and CDR2 SYDVKM. CDR3 sequence: CASSFAGGPQETQYF. The CDR3, as DNA: TGTGCCAGCAGTTTTGCGGGAGGGCCCCAAGAGACCCAGTACTTC.

This clone was seen a single time. The rearrangement joins TRBV19 to TRBJ2-1, with TRBD1 matching over 7 bases. V shed 5 bases, J shed 12 bases, and the junction held 4 bases outside the gene matches. In germline, CDR1 is LNHDA, CDR2 SQIVND (reference sequence). The CDR3 sequence is 11 residues long. CDR3 sequence (DNA): TGTGCCAGTAGTGAAAGGGACAGGCAGTTCTTC. Residues: CASSERDRQFF.

Concerning this clone: Other nucleotide sequences from this sample produce the same CDR3. The chain has TRBV19 and TRBJ2-2, with 8 bases aligning to TRBD1. This CDR3 region has 15 residues. Per germline, CDR1 LNHDA and CDR2 SQIVND (reference sequence). The ends lost 3 bases at V and 2 bases at J; junction bases unmatched: 2. The CDR3 nucleotides are TGTGCCAGTAGTATCCAGGGGGCAAACACCGGGGAGCTGTTTTTT. Translation gives CASSIQGANTGELFF.

This clone was recorded once. The chain uses TRBV6-4 and TRBJ2-7, with 10 bases aligning to TRBD1. This CDR3 comprises 14 residues. J was trimmed by 6 bases and V by 5 bases; bases with no gene match: 7. Germline V CDR1 and CDR2: MRHNA, SNTAGT. The CDR3 is CASSREGDRGEQYF. CDR3 nucleotide sequence: TGTGCCAGCAGTCGTGAGGGGGACAGGGGCGAGCAGTACTTC.

The chain employs TRBV19 and TRBJ2-1; TRBD2 matches 9 bases. With V trimmed by 3 bases and J by 0 bases, 3 bases remained unmatched. CDR3 length: 16 residues. The V gene's germline CDR1 is LNHDA and CDR2 SQIVND (reference sequence). The CDR3 is CASSIPRGGSYNEQFF. CDR3 nucleotide sequence: TGTGCCAGTAGTATTCCGCGGGGGGGCTCCTACAATGAGCAGTTCTTC.

This chain connects TRBV25-1 to TRBJ2-7; 9 bases are shared with TRBD1. The CDR3 is 15 residues long. V trimming: 6 bases; J trimming: 6 bases; junction bases outside the gene matches: 12. Germline CDR1 MGHDK, CDR2 SYGVNS. The CDR3 protein is CASSSGTGWVGEQYF. CDR3 bases: TGTGCCAGCAGCTCGGGGACAGGGTGGGTTGGCGAGCAGTACTTC.

This chain uses TRBV19 with TRBJ2-2, with D possibly matching TRBD2 (5 bases). V was shortened by 9 bases and J by 4 bases, with 15 bases between the two germline ends. The CDR3 sequence is 14 residues long. The germline V gene encodes CDR1 LNHDA and CDR2 SQIVND (reference sequence). The CDR3 is CASRISRATGELFF. CDR3 DNA sequence: TGTGCCAGCCGGATCTCGAGGGCCACCGGGGAGCTGTTTTTT.

The chain links TRBV9 to TRBJ1-1; the match to TRBD1 covers 9 bases. The CDR3 is made up of 16 amino acids. Germline assignment: CDR1 SGDLS and CDR2 YYNGEE. V shed 0 bases, J shed 3 bases, and the junction held 6 bases outside the gene matches. CDR3 loop: CASSVAVQGADTEAFF. DNA for the CDR3: TGTGCCAGCAGCGTAGCTGTACAGGGGGCGGACACTGAAGCTTTCTTT.

This chain uses TRBV6-6 with TRBJ2-3, with D unclear. The CDR3 has 12 amino acids. Trimming took 6 bases from V and 4 from J, leaving 8 bases between them. Germline lookup yields CDR1 MNHNY and CDR2 SVGAGI (reference sequence). The CDR3 spells CASSRTSDTQYF. The CDR3 coding sequence is TGTGCCAGCAGCCGAACTTCAGATACGCAGTATTTT.

This clone was seen only once. The gene calls are TRBV15 and TRBJ2-7; TRBD1 might be the D (5 bases). The CDR3 loop spans 16 amino acids. Trimming shortened V by 0 bases and J by 6 bases, and 18 bases separated the two germline ends. CDR1 is LNHNV, CDR2 YYDKDF, per germline (reference sequence). CDR3 DNA: TGTGCCACCAGCAGAGATTACCCTGGGGCCGGCCCCGAGCAGTACTTC. Encoded protein: CATSRDYPGAGPEQYF.

The CDR3 protein is CASSSGRTSSTDTQYF. The CDR3 nucleotides are TGTGCCAGCTCATCCGGCCGGACTAGTAGCACAGATACGCAGTATTTT. The chain links TRBV18 to TRBJ2-3; 7 positions agree with TRBD2. J was trimmed by 0 bases and V by 5 bases; bases with no gene match: 8. Germline V gives CDR1 KGHSH, CDR2 LQKENI. The CDR3 has 16 amino acids. The full variable domain, rest sourced from reference TRBV18 and TRBJ2-3, is NAGVMQNPRHLVRRRGQEARLRCSPMKGHSHVYWYRQLPEEGLKFMVYLQKENIIDESGMPKERFSAEFPKEGPSILRIQQVVRGDSAAYFCASSSGRTSSTDTQYFGPGTRLTVL.

By its share, this clone is medium-sized. The CDR3 spells CASSVQGPPGANVLTF. In nucleotides, the CDR3 is TGTGCCAGTAGTGTGCAGGGGCCGCCGGGGGCCAACGTCCTGACTTTC. This rearrangement joins TRBV19 to TRBJ2-6, with D maybe TRBD1 (6 bases). The V end lost 5 bases, the J end lost 4 bases, and 15 bases lay between the germline ends. Per germline, CDR1 LNHDA and CDR2 SQIVND (reference sequence). This CDR3 comprises 16 residues.

V and J are TRBV7-2 and TRBJ1-3, with 8 bases that match TRBD1. This CDR3 is 15 amino acids long. Unmatched junction bases numbered 6, after V lost 4 bases and J lost 4 bases. Germline V CDR1 and CDR2: SGHTA, FQGNSA. For the CDR3, the DNA is TGTGCCAGCAGCTCGCGACAGGGGCCAGGAAACACCATATATTTT. This encodes CASSSRQGPGNTIYF. Full variable domain (remainder filled in from reference TRBV7-2 and TRBJ1-3): GAGVSQSPSNKVTEKGKDVELRCDPISGHTALYWYRQSLGQGLEFLIYFQGNSAPDKSGLPSDRFSAERTGGSVSTLTIQRTQQEDSAVYLCASSSRQGPGNTIYFGEGSWLTVV.

There are a few counts of this clone. The CDR3 here is CSVSGGTEAFF. The DNA for the CDR3 is TGCAGCGTTAGCGGGGGCACTGAAGCTTTCTTT. The V and J genes are TRBV29-1 and TRBJ1-1; tentative D call: TRBD1 (5 bases). The CDR3 runs to 11 residues. Trimming shortened V by 5 bases and J by 4 bases, and 8 bases separated the two germline ends. Germline values: CDR1 SQVTM, CDR2 ANQGSEA. The whole variable domain, remainder taken from reference TRBV29-1 and TRBJ1-1, is SAVISQKPSRDICQRGTSLTIQCQVDSQVTMMFWYRQQPGQSLTLIATANQGSEATYESGFVIDKFPISRPNLTFSTLTVSNMSPEDSSIYLCSVSGGTEAFFGQGTRLTVV.

The sample holds a few counts of this clone. This sequence joins TRBV19 and TRBJ2-5; unclear D gene. V lost 5 bases to trimming and J lost 2 bases, with 9 bases between them. The CDR3 is made up of 13 amino acids. From germline, CDR1 is LNHDA and CDR2 SQIVND (reference sequence). CDR3 DNA: TGTGCCAGTAGTGGTAGTATACAAGAGACCCAGTACTTC. The encoded protein is CASSGSIQETQYF.

V and J are TRBV5-1 and TRBJ2-7; 7 nucleotides match TRBD1. CDR1 is SGHRS and CDR2 is YFSETQ in the germline V gene. CDR3 length: 16 amino acids. J lost 2 bases, V lost 4 bases, and 12 bases had no gene match. The DNA for the CDR3 is TGCGCCAGCAGCAAAATCGGCGGACAGGTCACCTACGAGCAGTACTTC. Amino acids: CASSKIGGQVTYEQYF.